This TCR beta chain comes out of a study of blood T cell repertoires in COVID-19. Turning to the study itself: Collection of acute and convalescent COVID-19 samples took place in the United States, Italy and Spain.

The V end lost 3 bases, the J end lost 7 bases, and 9 bases lay between the germline ends. The CDR3 length is 12 residues. Germline CDR1 and CDR2: MNHEY and SMNVEV (reference sequence). Per the original methods: By means of reference gene primer amplification, nucleated cell counts were estimated. Profiling relied on immunoSEQ multiplex PCR, and the TCRdb table lists in-frame clones only, not all of them. V, J and clone size are taken as reported in that table, and D and trimming were inferred from the DNA itself. The repertoire has about 140,000 clones, approximately 85% of them found once; the top ten carry around 2.9%. This clone was counted once.

This rearrangement joins TRBV27 to TRBJ1-1, with no clear D. The source of this sequence is a man in his fifties with acute or convalescent COVID-19. The sequencing sample was made of peripheral blood. CDR3 nucleotides: TGTGCCAGCAGTTTTCCCCGGGGTGAAGCTTTCTTT. It yields the protein CASSFPRGEAFF.